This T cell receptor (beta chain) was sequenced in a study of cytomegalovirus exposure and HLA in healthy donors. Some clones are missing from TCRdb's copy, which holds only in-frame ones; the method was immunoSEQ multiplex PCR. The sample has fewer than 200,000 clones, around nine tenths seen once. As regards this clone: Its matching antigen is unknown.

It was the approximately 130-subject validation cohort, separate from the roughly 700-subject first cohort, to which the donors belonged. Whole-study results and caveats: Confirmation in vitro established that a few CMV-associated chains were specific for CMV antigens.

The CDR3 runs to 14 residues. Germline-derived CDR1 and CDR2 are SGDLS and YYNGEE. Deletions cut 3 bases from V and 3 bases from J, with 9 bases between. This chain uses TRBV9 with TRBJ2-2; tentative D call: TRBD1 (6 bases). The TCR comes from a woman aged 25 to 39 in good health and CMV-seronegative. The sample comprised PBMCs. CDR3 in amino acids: CASSEQGYTGELFF. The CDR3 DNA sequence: TGTGCCAGCAGCGAACAGGGTTACACCGGGGAGCTGTTTTTT. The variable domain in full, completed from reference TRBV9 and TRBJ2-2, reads DSGVTQTPKHLITATGQRVTLRCSPRSGDLSVYWYQQSLDQGLQFLIQYYNGEERAKGNILERFSAQQFPDLHSELNLSSLELGDSALYFCASSEQGYTGELFFGEGSRLTVL.